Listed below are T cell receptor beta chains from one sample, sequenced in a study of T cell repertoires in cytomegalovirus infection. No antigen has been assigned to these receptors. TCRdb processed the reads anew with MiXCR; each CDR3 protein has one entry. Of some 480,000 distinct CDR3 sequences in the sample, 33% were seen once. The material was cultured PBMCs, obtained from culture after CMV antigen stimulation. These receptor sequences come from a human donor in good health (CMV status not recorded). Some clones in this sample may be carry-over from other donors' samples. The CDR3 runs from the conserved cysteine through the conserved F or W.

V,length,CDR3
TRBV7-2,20,CASSRARLTSGGPSYNEQFF
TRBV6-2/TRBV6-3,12,CASSYPEDGYTF
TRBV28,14,CASSLDISGNTIYF
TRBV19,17,CASSIEGPWGGANVLTF
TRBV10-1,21,CASSEGNSVSTQTVSNQPQHF
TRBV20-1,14,CSARPSRANYGYTF
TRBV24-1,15,CATSVGEVSYNEQFF
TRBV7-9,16,CASSLAGQGMRGEQFF
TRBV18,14,CASSPRTESYEQYF
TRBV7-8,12,CASSLGLNEQFF
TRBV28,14,CASTRALGNSEAFF
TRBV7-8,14,CASSLAGYADTQYF
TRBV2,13,CASSVNRADTQYF
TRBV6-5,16,CASRGTGPGDNQPQHF